Listed below are T cell receptor beta chains from one sample, sequenced in a study of blood T cell repertoires in COVID-19. TCRdb's copy holds only in-frame clones and misses some; the assay was immunoSEQ multiplex PCR. The sample carries about 150,000 clones, around nine tenths recorded once. Sequenced material: peripheral blood. The receptors originated from a human donor in a cohort sampled during active COVID-19. The CDR3 runs from the conserved cysteine through the conserved F or W. D genes are given only for firm matches. The size of a clone is reported for some rows only, either as once, few or many, or as a class for expanded clones.

j_call,d_call,v_call,clone_size,cdr3_aa,cdr3_nt
TRBJ2-2,-,TRBV11-2,few,CASSRTGANTGELFF,TGTGCCAGCAGCCGAACAGGCGCGAACACCGGGGAGCTGTTTTTT
TRBJ1-5,TRBD1,TRBV28,-,CASSFDRGSNQPQHF,TGTGCCAGCAGCTTCGACAGGGGTAGCAATCAGCCCCAGCATTTT
TRBJ2-7,TRBD2,TRBV7-9,-,CASSLRGGSYEQYF,TGTGCCAGCAGCTTACGGGGGGGCTCCTACGAGCAGTACTTC
TRBJ2-6,TRBD2,TRBV7-8,-,CASSQLTSGGAGANVLTF,TGTGCCAGCAGCCAACTGACTAGCGGGGGGGCTGGGGCCAACGTCCTGACTTTC
TRBJ2-3,TRBD1,TRBV28,-,CASRMTGGADTQYF,TGTGCCAGCAGGATGACAGGGGGCGCAGATACGCAGTATTTT
TRBJ1-3,-,TRBV28,once,CASTSPAGNTIYF,TGTGCCAGCACTTCACCAGCGGGAAACACCATATATTTT
TRBJ2-1,TRBD2,TRBV19,once,CASSIRLAGNEQFF,TGTGCCAGTAGTATTAGACTAGCGGGAAATGAGCAGTTCTTC
TRBJ1-6,-,TRBV7-2,-,CASSLGGQRNSPLHF,TGTGCCAGCAGCTTAGGGGGGCAGAGAAATTCACCCCTCCACTTT
TRBJ2-7,-,TRBV10-2,-,CASRDTGPEQYF,TGCGCCAGCAGAGATACAGGGCCCGAGCAGTACTTC
TRBJ2-1,-,TRBV5-1,-,CASSLSRTVGQFF,TGCGCCAGCAGCTTGTCTCGGACAGTCGGGCAGTTCTTC